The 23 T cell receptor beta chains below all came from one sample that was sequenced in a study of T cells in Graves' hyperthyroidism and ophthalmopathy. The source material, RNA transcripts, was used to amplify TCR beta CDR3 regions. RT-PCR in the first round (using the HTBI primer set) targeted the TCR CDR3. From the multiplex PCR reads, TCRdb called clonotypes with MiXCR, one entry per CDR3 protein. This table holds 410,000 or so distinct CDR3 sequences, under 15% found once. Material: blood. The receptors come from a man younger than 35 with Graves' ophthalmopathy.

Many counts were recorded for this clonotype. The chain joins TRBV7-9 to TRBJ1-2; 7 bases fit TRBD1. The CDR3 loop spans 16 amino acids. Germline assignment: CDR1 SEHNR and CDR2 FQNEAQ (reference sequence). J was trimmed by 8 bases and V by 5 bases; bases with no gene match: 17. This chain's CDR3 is CASSPHPGTESEGYTF. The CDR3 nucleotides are TGTGCCAGCAGCCCACACCCTGGGACAGAGTCCGAGGGCTACACCTTC.

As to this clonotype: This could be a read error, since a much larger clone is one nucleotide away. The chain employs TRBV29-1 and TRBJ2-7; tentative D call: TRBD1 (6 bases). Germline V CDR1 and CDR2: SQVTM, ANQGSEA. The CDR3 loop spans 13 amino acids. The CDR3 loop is CSVEGRQVAEQNF. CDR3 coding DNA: TGCAGCGTTGAAGGAAGACAGGTCGCGGAGCAGAACTTC.

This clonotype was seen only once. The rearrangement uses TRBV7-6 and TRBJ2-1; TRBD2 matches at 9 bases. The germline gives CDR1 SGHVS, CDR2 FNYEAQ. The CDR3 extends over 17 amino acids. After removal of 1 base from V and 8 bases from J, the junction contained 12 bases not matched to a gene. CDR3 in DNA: TGTGCCAGCAGCTTAGGGACTAGCGCTGAAATTTACGATGAGCAGTTCTTC. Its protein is CASSLGTSAEIYDEQFF.

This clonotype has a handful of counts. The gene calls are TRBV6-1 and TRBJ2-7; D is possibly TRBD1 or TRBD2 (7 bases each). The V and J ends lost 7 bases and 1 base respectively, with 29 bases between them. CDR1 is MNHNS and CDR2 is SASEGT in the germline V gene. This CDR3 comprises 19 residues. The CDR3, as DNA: TGTGCCAGCAATCCACCACAGGGGCCAGCAGCGGGGTGTTCCTACGAGCAGTACTTC. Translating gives CASNPPQGPAAGCSYEQYF.

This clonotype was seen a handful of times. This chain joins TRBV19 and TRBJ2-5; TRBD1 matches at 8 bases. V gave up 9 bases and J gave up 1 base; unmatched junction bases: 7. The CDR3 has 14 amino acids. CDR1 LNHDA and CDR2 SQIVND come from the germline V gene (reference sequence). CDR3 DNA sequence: TGTGCCAGCCGACAGGGGTATCCCCAAGAGACCCAGTACTTC. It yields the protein CASRQGYPQETQYF.

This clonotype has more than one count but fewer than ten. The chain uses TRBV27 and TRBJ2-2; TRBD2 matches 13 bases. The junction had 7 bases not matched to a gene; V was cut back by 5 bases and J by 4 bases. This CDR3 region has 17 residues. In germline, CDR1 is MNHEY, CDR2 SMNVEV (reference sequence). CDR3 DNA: TGTGCCAGCAGTATCCGACTAGCGGGAGGTGGCACCGGGGAGCTGTTTTTT. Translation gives CASSIRLAGGGTGELFF.

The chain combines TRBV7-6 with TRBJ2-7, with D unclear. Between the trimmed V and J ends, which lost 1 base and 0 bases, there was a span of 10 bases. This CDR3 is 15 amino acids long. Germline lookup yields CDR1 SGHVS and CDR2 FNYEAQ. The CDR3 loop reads CASSLVMGNSYEQYF. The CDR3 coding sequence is TGTGCCAGCAGCTTAGTAATGGGGAACTCCTACGAGCAGTACTTC.

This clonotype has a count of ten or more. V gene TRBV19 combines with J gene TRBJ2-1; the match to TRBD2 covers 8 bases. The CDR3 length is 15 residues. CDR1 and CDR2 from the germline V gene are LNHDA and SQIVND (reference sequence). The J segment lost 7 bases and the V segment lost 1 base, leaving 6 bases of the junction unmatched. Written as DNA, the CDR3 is TGTGCCAGTAGTATAGCCGGGGGGGCCAATAATGAGCAGTTCTTC. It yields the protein CASSIAGGANNEQFF.

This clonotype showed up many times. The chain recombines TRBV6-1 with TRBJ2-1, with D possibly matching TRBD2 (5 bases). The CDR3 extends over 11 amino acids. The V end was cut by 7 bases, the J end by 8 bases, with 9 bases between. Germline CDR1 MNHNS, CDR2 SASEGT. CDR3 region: CASKLDYEQFF. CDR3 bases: TGTGCCAGCAAACTAGACTATGAGCAGTTCTTC.

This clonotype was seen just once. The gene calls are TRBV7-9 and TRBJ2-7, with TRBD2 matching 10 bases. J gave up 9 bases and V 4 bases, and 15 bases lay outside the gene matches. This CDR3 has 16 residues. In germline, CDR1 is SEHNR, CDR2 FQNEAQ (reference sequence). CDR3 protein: CASSSKALAGRLGQYF. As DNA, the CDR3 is TGTGCCAGCAGCTCGAAGGCACTAGCGGGGAGGTTAGGGCAGTACTTC.

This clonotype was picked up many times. The CDR3: CASSFVPRLAEHNEQFF. The CDR3 coding sequence is TGTGCCAGCAGCTTTGTCCCCCGACTAGCGGAGCACAATGAGCAGTTCTTC. The chain recombines TRBV7-9 with TRBJ2-1; 9 bases are a match to TRBD2. Losses at the gene ends were 3 bases for V and 5 bases for J; bases not matched to a gene: 11. Per the germline V gene, CDR1 is SEHNR and CDR2 is FQNEAQ (reference sequence). The CDR3 runs 17 residues.

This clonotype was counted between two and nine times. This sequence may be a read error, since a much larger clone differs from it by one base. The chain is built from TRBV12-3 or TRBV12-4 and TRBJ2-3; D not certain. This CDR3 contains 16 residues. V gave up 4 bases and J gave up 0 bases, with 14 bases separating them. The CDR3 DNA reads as TGTGCCAGCAGTTCGAGACCAACTTATAGCACAGATACGCAGTATTTT. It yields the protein CASSSRPTYSTDTQYF.

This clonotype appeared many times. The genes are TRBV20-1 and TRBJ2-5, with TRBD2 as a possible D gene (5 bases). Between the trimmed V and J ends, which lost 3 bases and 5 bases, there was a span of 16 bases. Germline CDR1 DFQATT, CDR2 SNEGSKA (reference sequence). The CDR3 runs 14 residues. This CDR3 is CSAREVSGLETQYF. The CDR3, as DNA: TGCAGTGCTAGGGAGGTTTCTGGGCTGGAGACCCAGTACTTC.

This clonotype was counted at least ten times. The CDR3 protein is CASSAASYNEQFF. The CDR3 DNA is TGTGCCAGCAGTGCAGCCAGTTATAATGAGCAGTTCTTC. The chain combines TRBV2 with TRBJ2-1, with no clear D. Trimming pared 4 bases from V and 7 bases from J, leaving 11 bases between. The V gene's germline CDR1 is SNHLY and CDR2 FYNNEI. The CDR3 has 13 amino acids.

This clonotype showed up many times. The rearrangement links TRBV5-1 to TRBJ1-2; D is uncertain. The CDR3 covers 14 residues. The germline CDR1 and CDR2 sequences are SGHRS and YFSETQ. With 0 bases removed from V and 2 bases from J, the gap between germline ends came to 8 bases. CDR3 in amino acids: CASSLGGNNYGYTF. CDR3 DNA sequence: TGCGCCAGCAGCTTGGGAGGGAACAACTATGGCTACACCTTC.

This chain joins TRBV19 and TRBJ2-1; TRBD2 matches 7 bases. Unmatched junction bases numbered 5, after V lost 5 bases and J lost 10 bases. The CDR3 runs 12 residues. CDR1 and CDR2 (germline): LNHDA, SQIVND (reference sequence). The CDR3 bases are TGTGCCAGTAGTCCAGCGGGAAGGGAGCAGTTCTTC. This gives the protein CASSPAGREQFF.

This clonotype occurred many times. The CDR3 sequence is CASTPGGAYNEQFF. For the CDR3, the DNA is TGTGCCAGCACCCCAGGGGGGGCCTACAATGAGCAGTTCTTC. V is TRBV11-2 and J is TRBJ2-1, with D perhaps TRBD1 or TRBD2 (7 bases each). The CDR3 has 14 amino acids. Germline loops: CDR1 SGHAT, CDR2 FQNNGV. V was shortened by 7 bases and J by 2 bases, with 12 bases between the two germline ends.

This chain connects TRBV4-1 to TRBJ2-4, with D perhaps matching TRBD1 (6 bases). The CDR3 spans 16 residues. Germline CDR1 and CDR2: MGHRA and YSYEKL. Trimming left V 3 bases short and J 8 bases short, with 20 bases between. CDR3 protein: CASSQKTGFDRDIQYF. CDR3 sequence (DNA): TGCGCCAGCAGCCAGAAGACAGGTTTTGATAGGGACATTCAGTACTTC.

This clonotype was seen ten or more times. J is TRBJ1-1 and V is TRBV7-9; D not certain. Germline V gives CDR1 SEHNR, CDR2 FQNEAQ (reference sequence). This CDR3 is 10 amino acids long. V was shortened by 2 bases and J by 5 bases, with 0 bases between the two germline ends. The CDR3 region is CASSLTEAFF. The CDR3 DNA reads TGTGCCAGCAGCTTAACTGAAGCTTTCTTT. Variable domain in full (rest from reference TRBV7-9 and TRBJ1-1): DTGVSQNPRHKITKRGQNVTFRCDPISEHNRLYWYRQTLGQGPEFLTYFQNEAQLEKSRLLSDRFSAERPKGSFSTLEIQRTEQGDSAMYLCASSLTEAFFGQGTRLTVV.

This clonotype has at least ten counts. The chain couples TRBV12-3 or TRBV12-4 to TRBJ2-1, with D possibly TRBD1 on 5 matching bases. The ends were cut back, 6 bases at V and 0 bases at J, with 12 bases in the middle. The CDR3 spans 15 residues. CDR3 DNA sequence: TGTGCCAGCAGGAACCAGGGTATCTCCTACAATGAGCAGTTCTTC. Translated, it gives CASRNQGISYNEQFF.

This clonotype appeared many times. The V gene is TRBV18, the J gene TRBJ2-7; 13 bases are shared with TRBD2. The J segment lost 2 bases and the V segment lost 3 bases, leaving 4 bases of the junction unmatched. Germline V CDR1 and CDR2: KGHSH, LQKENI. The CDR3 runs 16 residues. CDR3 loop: CASSPTGTSGAYEQYF. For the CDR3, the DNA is TGTGCCAGCTCACCCACCGGGACTAGCGGGGCCTACGAGCAGTACTTC.

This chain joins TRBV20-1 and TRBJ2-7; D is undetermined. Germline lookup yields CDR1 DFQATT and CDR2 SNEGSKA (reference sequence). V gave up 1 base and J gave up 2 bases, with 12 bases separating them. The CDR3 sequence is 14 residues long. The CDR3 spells CSARAHLGTYEQYF. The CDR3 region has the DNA TGCAGTGCTAGAGCACACCTAGGCACCTACGAGCAGTACTTC.

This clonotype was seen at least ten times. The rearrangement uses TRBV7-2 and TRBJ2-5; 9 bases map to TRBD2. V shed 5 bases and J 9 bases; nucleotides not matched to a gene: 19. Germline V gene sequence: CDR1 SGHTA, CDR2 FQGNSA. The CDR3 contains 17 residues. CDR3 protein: CASSPMGFLAGSESQYF. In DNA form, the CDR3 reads TGTGCCAGCAGCCCAATGGGATTCCTAGCGGGATCGGAGTCCCAGTACTTC. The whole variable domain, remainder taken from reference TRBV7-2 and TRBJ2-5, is GAGVSQSPSNKVTEKGKDVELRCDPISGHTALYWYRQSLGQGLEFLIYFQGNSAPDKSGLPSDRFSAERTGGSVSTLTIQRTQQEDSAVYLCASSPMGFLAGSESQYFGPGTRLLVL.